This TCR beta chain was found in a study of human T cells and chemical hapten exposure. Study as a whole: TCR yields per sample varied, mainly owing to small pooled library volume differences.

Described time point: pre-sensitization, week 0. The treatment denotes: therapeutic diphenylcyclopropenone sensitization with weekly scalp DPC. TCRdb ran MiXCR on the RACE reads and lists one entry per CDR3 protein. The sample contains about 68,000 distinct CDR3 sequences, 9.5% to 13% of which appear only once. Germline V lookup: CDR1 SGHTA, CDR2 FQGNSA. CDR3 length: 14 amino acids. The V gene end was trimmed by 5 bases and the J gene end by 7 bases; junction bases not matched to a gene: 7. Sample: whole blood, taken in connection with sensitization to the hapten diphenylcyclopropenone (DPC). The chain uses TRBV7-2 and TRBJ1-5; 8 nucleotides agree with TRBD1. The TCR was taken from a woman aged 45-65 years with alopecia areata. Some clones in this sample may be carry-over from other donors' samples. The CDR3 is CASSRTGYDQPQHF. CDR3 in DNA: TGTGCCAGCAGCCGGACAGGGTACGACCAGCCCCAGCATTTT.